This T cell receptor (beta chain) derives from a study of blood T cell repertoires in COVID-19. Study-wide context: From the United States, Italy and Spain came samples of acute and convalescent COVID-19.

In the original workflow: Quantification of nucleated cells was approximated via reference gene primer amplification. Clones were read by immunoSEQ multiplex PCR, and TCRdb kept only the in-frame ones, dropping some. From that table come the V and J calls and clone size; the DNA was used to work out D and trimming. This sample has under 95,000 clones, with 75% to 90% found just once. Material: peripheral blood. The receptor's source is a woman aged 80 or over with acute or convalescent COVID-19.

The CDR3 loop is CASRTSGGETQYF. DNA for the CDR3: TGTGCCAGCAGGACTAGCGGGGGTGAGACCCAGTACTTC. The V and J genes are TRBV12-3 or TRBV12-4 and TRBJ2-5, with 12 bases aligning to TRBD2. This CDR3 is built from 13 residues. Unmatched junction bases numbered 1, after V lost 6 bases and J lost 5 bases.